This T cell receptor beta chain was recorded in a study of OX40 agonist ivuxolimab in advanced cancers. Regarding the complete study: Ivuxolimab was a fully human IgG2 agonistic monoclonal antibody targeting the costimulatory receptor OX40 (CD134). Intravenous ivuxolimab was administered to patients every 2 weeks at six dose levels: 0.01, 0.1, 0.3, 1.5, 3 and 10 mg/kg. Of the approximately 50 dose-escalation patients, hepatocellular carcinoma was present in approximately 20, melanoma in approximately 15, renal cell carcinoma in 9 and head and neck cancer in 9. The dose-escalation cohort was almost 85% male with a mean age of about 54 years, ranging from about 20 to 80. Patients were allowed to have had prior anti-PD-1, anti-PD-L1 or anti-CTLA-4 therapy, and around 40% of the dose-escalation patients had previously received checkpoint inhibitors. Partial responses occurred in three dose-escalation patients: two with cutaneous melanoma and one with hepatocellular carcinoma. The purpose of peripheral TCRbeta sequencing was to test whether ivuxolimab changed TCR sequence diversity and led to clonal T-cell expansion. The monotherapy dose-escalation portion (N of about 50 patients) of the phase I ivuxolimab trial is reported in the paper. General study outcomes and caveats: Which antigens the clonally expanded peripheral T cells were specific for was not determined. In the 0.1-3.0 mg/kg groups, partial responders had among the lowest normalized peripheral clonal expansion, particularly in CD8+ T cells. Clonal expansion of both CD4+ and CD8+ blood T cells was observed from baseline to week 6 at doses 0.1 to 3.0 mg/kg. Low levels of normalized T-cell clonal expansion were also shown by some nonresponding patients. After ivuxolimab, more expanded clones were found on average in CD8+ T cells than in CD4+ T cells.

Patients with a history of autoimmune disease or receiving systemic immunosuppression were excluded from the trial. Peripheral blood for TCR sequencing was collected from all dose cohorts at baseline, on cycle 4 day 1, and on cycle 7 day 1. The samples were taken from a phase I, first-in-human, multicenter, open-label dose-escalation trial of ivuxolimab. Adults with locally advanced or metastatic melanoma, renal cell, hepatocellular, or head and neck squamous cell carcinoma were enrolled in the trial. CD4+ and CD8+ T cells were sorted separately from peripheral blood before TCR sequencing. Genomic DNA was isolated from the sorted cells so that the TCRbeta CDR3 region could be sequenced. TCRbeta CDR3 regions were sequenced using the immunoSEQ Assay. TCRdb's version of the immuneACCESS table is confined to in-frame rearrangements and falls short of the full clone set. An unresolved V gene accounts for under half of the shortfall where checked; the remainder is of unknown origin. The sample profile shows 40,000 to 45,000 clones; 75% to 90% of them were found once. Jointly, the top ten make up less than 5% of the sample.

As regards this clone: Its recognized antigen is unknown. No base qualities exist here, and no much larger clone lies one base off it.

The germline V gene gives CDR1 as ENHRY and CDR2 as SYGVKD. The CDR3 goes from the cysteine to the phenylalanine over 14 residues. The retained sequence is limited to the CDR3, 42 bases, with the frame set at the first base. The germline V and J ends show losses of 6 bases and 0 bases respectively, and no gene match explains 0 bases of the junction. The clonotype originates from an adult with an advanced solid tumor such as melanoma, head and neck, liver or kidney cancer. The specimen was CD4+ or CD8+ T cells sorted from blood, collected in a trial of the OX40 agonist ivuxolimab. The sequence links TRBV10-3 to TRBJ2-2, with TRBD1 identical over 8 junction bases. For the CDR3, the sequence is CAIRDRANTGELFF. The DNA sequence reads TGTGCCATCAGGGACAGGGCGAACACCGGGGAGCTGTTTTTT.